Described below is a single T cell receptor beta chain sequence and its context. This entry is derived from a study of blood T cell repertoires in COVID-19. Study summary: Collection of acute and convalescent COVID-19 samples took place in the United States, Italy and Spain. PBMCs, B-cell-depleted T cells, or T cells were the source of the cDNA or gDNA that made up the material.

Per the study methods: Reference gene primer amplification in the assay estimated nucleated cell counts. The protocol was immunoSEQ multiplex PCR, while the TCRdb copy is restricted to in-frame clones and leaves out a portion. From that table come the V and J calls and clone size; the DNA was used to work out D and trimming. The sample lists about 76,000 clones; 80% to 90% were seen once. CDR3 size: 15 residues. Between the trimmed V and J ends, which lost 4 bases and 0 bases, there was a span of 10 bases. Germline lookup yields CDR1 MNHEY and CDR2 SVGEGT. This chain uses TRBV6-2 or TRBV6-3 with TRBJ1-5; D ambiguous. This clonotype originated in an elderly woman with active or convalescent COVID-19. The sample comprised peripheral blood. The CDR3 here is CASSSEYNSNQPQHF. The CDR3 DNA is TGTGCCAGCAGTTCTGAGTATAATAGCAATCAGCCCCAGCATTTT.